This entry features one T cell receptor beta chain sequence. Its cognate antigen is unknown. This sample stems from a study of OX40 agonist ivuxolimab in advanced cancers. Whole-study results and caveats: CD8+ T cells (on average) carried more expanded clones than CD4+ T cells.

Only in-frame clones appear in the TCRdb table, and some are missing; sequencing was by immunoSEQ multiplex PCR. Of tens of thousands of clones listed, about nine tenths are singletons. Germline V gene data show CDR1 as SGHNT and CDR2 as YYREEE (reference sequence). V dropped 0 bases and J dropped 5 bases, with 12 bases sitting between them. This CDR3 is built from 15 residues. The TCR originated in an adult with an advanced solid tumor such as melanoma, head and neck, liver or kidney cancer. The rearrangement links TRBV5-4 to TRBJ2-1, with a tentative D call TRBD2 (6 bases). The source material was CD4+ or CD8+ T cells sorted from blood, sampled in a trial of the OX40 agonist ivuxolimab. CDR3 nucleotides: TGTGCCAGCAGCTTGGAGTTAGCGGTTAACAATGAGCAGTTCTTC. Its protein product is CASSLELAVNNEQFF.